The T cell receptor (beta chain) under discussion was sequenced for a study of blood T cell repertoires in COVID-19. Study as a whole: Samples taken during acute and convalescent COVID-19 were collected in the United States, Italy and Spain. T cells, B-cell-depleted T cells, or PBMCs supplied cDNA or gDNA.

Germline values: CDR1 MNHNS, CDR2 SASEGT. Between the trimmed V and J ends, which lost 2 bases and 7 bases, there was a span of 12 bases. The CDR3 runs 14 residues. Assay: immunoSEQ multiplex PCR; the TCRdb copy retains only in-frame clones and omits some. The sample lists approximately 230,000 clones; 87% were seen once. Across over 20 US areas, participants ranged in age from about 18 to 100 years. The rearrangement links TRBV6-1 to TRBJ1-3, with no clear D. This receptor was identified in a woman in her 30s with acute COVID-19. The specimen was PBMCs or T cells enriched from blood (not recorded which). The CDR3 bases are TGTGCCAGCAGTGAAAACCCTAAGTATAACACCATATATTTT. It yields the protein CASSENPKYNTIYF.